This T cell receptor (beta chain) emerged from a study of blood T cell repertoires in COVID-19. Some clones are missing from TCRdb's copy, which holds only in-frame ones; the method was immunoSEQ multiplex PCR. The sample yields around 330,000 clones, more than 70% seen once. V lost 8 bases, J lost 6 bases, and 9 bases stayed unmatched. Germline lookup yields CDR1 MNHEY and CDR2 SMNVEV (reference sequence). This CDR3 region has 13 residues. The specimen was peripheral blood. The source is a woman in her 30s with COVID-19, enrolled during active disease. This chain joins TRBV27 and TRBJ1-1; 7 bases fit TRBD1. The chain's CDR3 is CASATGKLAEAFF. CDR3 nucleotide sequence: TGTGCCAGCGCGACAGGGAAATTGGCTGAAGCTTTCTTT.